This TCR beta chain derives from a study of blood T cell repertoires in COVID-19. Per the germline V gene, CDR1 is LNHDA and CDR2 is SQIVND (reference sequence). V lost 2 bases and J 3 bases, leaving 5 bases between the germline ends. The CDR3 loop spans 13 amino acids. Authors' processing steps: Nucleated cell number was recorded as an estimate derived from reference gene primer amplification. The table came from immunoSEQ multiplex PCR; TCRdb's copy has only in-frame clones and leaves some out. The V and J calls and clone size are taken from that table; D and trimming were inferred from the DNA. The sample has about 330,000 clones, roughly 88% seen once; the top ten hold 4%.

The chain employs TRBV19 and TRBJ2-1; no clear D gene. Source material: peripheral blood. This receptor was identified in a woman aged 50 to 60 with active or convalescent COVID-19. CDR3 sequence reads: CASSINIYNEQFF. In nucleotides, the CDR3 is TGTGCCAGTAGTATAAATATCTACAATGAGCAGTTCTTC.